This T cell receptor (beta chain) was sequenced during a study of beta chain features in type 1 diabetes. Looking at the study overall: Across every sample, about 110 million sorted cells were examined in total. Study outcomes and limitations: Type 1 diabetes patients had moderately but significantly shorter TCRB CDR3s in all four CD4+ subsets. More deletions and fewer insertions at VDJ junctions were found in patients with type 1 diabetes. Researchers cautioned that cDNA sequencing could over-represent cells with high TCR expression.

Expressed TCRB transcripts were sequenced because the entire RNA isolate underwent reverse transcription. Clones were sequenced by immunoSEQ multiplex PCR, and TCRdb holds only the in-frame ones, with some missing. The sample yields around 150,000 clones, more than 60% seen once. This clone was recorded a few times. Its specificity is not known. Germline lookup yields CDR1 SGHTA and CDR2 FQGNSA. The CDR3 consists of 15 residues. The trim removed 5 bases at V and 7 bases at J, leaving 9 bases unmatched. Based on CD45RO/CCR7/CD25/CD127/CD95/CD27, CD4+ regulatory, stem cell-like memory, naive and central memory cells were sorted.

Specimen: naive CD4+ T cells from blood. The chain joins TRBV7-2 to TRBJ2-3, with TRBD1 matching over 10 bases. The receptor was isolated from a man aged 30-40 years with type 1 diabetes. In nucleotides, the CDR3 is TGTGCCAGCAGCCGAACCGGGACAGGGGCAAATACGCAGTATTTT. It yields the protein CASSRTGTGANTQYF.